Given below is one T cell receptor (beta chain) in context. The sample originates from a study of technical replicates of blood from a few donors. Some clones are missing from TCRdb's copy, which holds only in-frame ones; the method was immunoSEQ multiplex PCR. The sample shows 55,000 to 85,000 clones, 95% to 98% of them seen only once. This TCR derives from a human donor in good health. Source material: T cells isolated from PBMCs.

CDR3 sequence (DNA): TGTGCCAGCAGCTTACCCAACTATAACATATATGGCTACACCTTC. The encoded protein is CASSLPNYNIYGYTF. The gene calls are TRBV7-9 and TRBJ1-2; D not certain. V was cut by 2 bases and J by 5 bases, with 15 bases left in between. This CDR3 region has 15 residues. CDR1 is SEHNR, CDR2 FQNEAQ, per germline (reference sequence).